This record concerns one TCR beta chain sequence. The sample belongs to a study of blood T cell repertoires in COVID-19. About the research overall: From T cells, B-cell-depleted T cells, or PBMCs came the material, which was cDNA or gDNA.

V was cut by 4 bases and J by 0 bases, with 8 bases left in between. The CDR3 is made up of 14 amino acids. Germline V gene data show CDR1 as SGHTA and CDR2 as FQGTGA. Methods used by the authors: Amplification from reference gene primers served as the basis for estimated nucleated cell counts. TCRdb keeps only in-frame clones here, not all; method: immunoSEQ multiplex PCR. V and J calls and clone size are copied from that table; D and trimming were computed from the DNA. The table lists some 200,000 clones, roughly 82% of them singletons. The sequencing input was peripheral blood. This sequence was found in a woman aged 35 to 49 with acute or convalescent COVID-19. V gene TRBV7-3 combines with J gene TRBJ2-3; D gene ambiguous. This chain's CDR3 is CASSSTWSTDTQYF. DNA of the CDR3: TGTGCCAGCAGCTCTACGTGGAGCACAGATACGCAGTATTTT.